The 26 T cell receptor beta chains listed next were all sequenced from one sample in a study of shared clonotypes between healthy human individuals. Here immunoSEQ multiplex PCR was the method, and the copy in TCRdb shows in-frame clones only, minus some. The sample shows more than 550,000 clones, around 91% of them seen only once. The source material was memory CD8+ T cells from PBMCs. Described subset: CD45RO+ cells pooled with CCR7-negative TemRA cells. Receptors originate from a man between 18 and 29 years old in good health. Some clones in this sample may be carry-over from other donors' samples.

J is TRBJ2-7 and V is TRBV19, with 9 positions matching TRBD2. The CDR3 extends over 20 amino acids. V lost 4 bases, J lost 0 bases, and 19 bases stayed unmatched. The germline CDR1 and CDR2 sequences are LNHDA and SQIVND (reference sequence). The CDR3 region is CASSSRLAGGPSLSSYEQYF. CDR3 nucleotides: TGTGCCAGTAGTAGTCGGTTGGCGGGAGGGCCAAGCCTCAGCTCCTACGAGCAGTACTTC.

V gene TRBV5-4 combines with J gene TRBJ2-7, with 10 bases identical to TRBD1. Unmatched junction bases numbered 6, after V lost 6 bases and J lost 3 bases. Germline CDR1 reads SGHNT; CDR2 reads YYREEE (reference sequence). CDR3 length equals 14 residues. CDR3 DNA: TGTGCCAGCACCCAGGACAGGGGGGACTACGAGCAGTACTTC. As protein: CASTQDRGDYEQYF.

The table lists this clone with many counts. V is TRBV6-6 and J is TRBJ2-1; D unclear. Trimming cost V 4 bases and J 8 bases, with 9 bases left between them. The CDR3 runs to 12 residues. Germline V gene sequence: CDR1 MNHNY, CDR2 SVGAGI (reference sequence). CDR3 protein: CASSSPIDEQFF. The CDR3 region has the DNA TGTGCCAGCAGTTCCCCAATCGATGAGCAGTTCTTC.

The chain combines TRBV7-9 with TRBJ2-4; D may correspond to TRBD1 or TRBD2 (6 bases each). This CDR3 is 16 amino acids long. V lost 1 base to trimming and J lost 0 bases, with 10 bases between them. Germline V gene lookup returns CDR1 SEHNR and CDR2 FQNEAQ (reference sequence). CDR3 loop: CASSLVRGVAKNIQYF. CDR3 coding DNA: TGTGCCAGCAGCTTAGTAAGGGGGGTAGCCAAAAACATTCAGTACTTC.

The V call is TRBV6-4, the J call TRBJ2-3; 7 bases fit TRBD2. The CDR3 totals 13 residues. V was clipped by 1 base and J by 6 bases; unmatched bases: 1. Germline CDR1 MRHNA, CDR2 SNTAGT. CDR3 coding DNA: TGTGCCAGCAGTGACTACGGGGGGGATACGCAGTATTTT. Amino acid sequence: CASSDYGGDTQYF.

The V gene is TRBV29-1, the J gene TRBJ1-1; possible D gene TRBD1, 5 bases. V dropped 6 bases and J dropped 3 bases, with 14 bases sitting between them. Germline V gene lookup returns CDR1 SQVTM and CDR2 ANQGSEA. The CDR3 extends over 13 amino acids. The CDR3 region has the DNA TGCAGCGTAGATCGGGGAGGGGACACTGAAGCTTTCTTT. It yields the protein CSVDRGGDTEAFF.

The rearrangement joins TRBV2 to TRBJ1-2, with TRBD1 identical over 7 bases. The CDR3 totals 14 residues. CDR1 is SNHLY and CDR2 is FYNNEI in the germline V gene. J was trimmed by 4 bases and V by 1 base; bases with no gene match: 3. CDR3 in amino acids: CASSEGQGSYGYTF. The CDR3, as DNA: TGTGCCAGCAGTGAAGGACAGGGCAGCTATGGCTACACCTTC.

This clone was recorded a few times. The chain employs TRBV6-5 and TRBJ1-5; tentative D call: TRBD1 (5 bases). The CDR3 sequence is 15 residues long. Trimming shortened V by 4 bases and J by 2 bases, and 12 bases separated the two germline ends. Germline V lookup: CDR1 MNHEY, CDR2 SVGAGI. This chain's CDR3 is CASSSGPLGNQPQHF. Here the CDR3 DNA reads TGTGCCAGCAGTTCGGGACCACTGGGCAATCAGCCCCAGCATTTT.

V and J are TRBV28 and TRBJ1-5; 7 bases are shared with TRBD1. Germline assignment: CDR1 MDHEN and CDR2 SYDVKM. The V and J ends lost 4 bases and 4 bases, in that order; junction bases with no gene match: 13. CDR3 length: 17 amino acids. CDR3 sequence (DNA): TGTGCCAGCAGTTCCCACAGACAGGGAGCGAGGAATCAGCCCCAGCATTTT. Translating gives CASSSHRQGARNQPQHF.

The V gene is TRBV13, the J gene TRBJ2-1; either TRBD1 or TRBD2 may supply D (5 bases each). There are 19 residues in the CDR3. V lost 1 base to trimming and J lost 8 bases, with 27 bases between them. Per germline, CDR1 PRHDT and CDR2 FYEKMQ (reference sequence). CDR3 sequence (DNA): TGTGCCAGCAGCTTAGTGGGACCTTCCTCGGTGGCCGTGGCCGATGAGCAGTTCTTC. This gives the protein CASSLVGPSSVAVADEQFF.

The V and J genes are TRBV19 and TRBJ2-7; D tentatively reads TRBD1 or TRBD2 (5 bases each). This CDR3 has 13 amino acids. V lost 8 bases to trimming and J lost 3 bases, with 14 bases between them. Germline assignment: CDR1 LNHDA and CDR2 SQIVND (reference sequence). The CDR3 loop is CASAWGTLYEQYF. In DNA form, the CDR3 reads TGTGCCAGTGCCTGGGGGACGCTCTACGAGCAGTACTTC.

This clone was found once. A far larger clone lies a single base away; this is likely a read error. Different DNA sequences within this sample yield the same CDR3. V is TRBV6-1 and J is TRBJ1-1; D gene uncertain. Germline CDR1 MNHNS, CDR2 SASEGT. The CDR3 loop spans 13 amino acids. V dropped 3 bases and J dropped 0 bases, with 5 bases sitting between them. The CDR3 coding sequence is TGTGCCAGCAGTGAGACGGTGAACACTGAAGCTTTCTTT. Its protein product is CASSETVNTEAFF.

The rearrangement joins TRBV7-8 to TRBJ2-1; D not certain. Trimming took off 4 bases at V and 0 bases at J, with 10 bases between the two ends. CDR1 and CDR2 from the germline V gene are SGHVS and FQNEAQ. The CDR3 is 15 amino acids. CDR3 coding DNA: TGTGCCAGCAGCTCAATAGAAAGCTCCTACAATGAGCAGTTCTTC. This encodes CASSSIESSYNEQFF.

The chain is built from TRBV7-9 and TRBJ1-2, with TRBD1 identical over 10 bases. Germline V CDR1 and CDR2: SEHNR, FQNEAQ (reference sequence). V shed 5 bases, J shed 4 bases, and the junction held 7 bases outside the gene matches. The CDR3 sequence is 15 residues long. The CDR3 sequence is CASSPKTGGPYGYTF. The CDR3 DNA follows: TGTGCCAGCAGCCCCAAGACAGGGGGCCCCTATGGCTACACCTTC.

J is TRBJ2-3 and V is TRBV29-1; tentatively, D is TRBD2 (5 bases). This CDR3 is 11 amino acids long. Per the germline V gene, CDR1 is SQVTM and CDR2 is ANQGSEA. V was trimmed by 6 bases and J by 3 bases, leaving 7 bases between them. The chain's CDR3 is CSVLETDTQYF. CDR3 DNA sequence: TGCAGCGTACTAGAAACAGATACGCAGTATTTT.

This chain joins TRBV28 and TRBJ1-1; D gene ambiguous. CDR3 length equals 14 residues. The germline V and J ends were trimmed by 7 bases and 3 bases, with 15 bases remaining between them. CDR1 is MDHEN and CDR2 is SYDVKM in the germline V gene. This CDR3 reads CASTLFNLDTEAFF. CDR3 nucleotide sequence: TGTGCCAGCACTCTTTTCAACCTCGACACTGAAGCTTTCTTT. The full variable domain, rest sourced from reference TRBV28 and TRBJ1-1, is DVKVTQSSRYLVKRTGEKVFLECVQDMDHENMFWYRQDPGLGLRLIYFSYDVKMKEKGDIPEGYSVSREKKERFSLILESASTNQTSMYLCASTLFNLDTEAFFGQGTRLTVV.

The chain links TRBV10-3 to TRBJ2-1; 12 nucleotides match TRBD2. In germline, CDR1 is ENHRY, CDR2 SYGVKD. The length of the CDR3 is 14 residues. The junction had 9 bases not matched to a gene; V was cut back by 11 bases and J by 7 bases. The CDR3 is CAAQTSGRKNEQFF. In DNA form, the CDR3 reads TGTGCCGCCCAGACTAGCGGGAGAAAGAATGAGCAGTTCTTC.

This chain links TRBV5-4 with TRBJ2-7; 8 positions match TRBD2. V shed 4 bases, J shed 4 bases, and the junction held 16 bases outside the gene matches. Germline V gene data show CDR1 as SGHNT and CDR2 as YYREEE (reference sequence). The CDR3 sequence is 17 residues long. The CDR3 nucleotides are TGTGCCAGCAGCCCCGAGAGGGAGACTAGCGTATTTTACGAGCAGTACTTC. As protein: CASSPERETSVFYEQYF.

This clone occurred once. The CDR3, as DNA: TGTGCCAGCAGCCGTTACAGGGGGCAAGAGACCCAGTACTTC. Its translation is CASSRYRGQETQYF. The chain employs TRBV11-1 and TRBJ2-5; 8 bases agree with TRBD1. Germline assignment: CDR1 SGHAT and CDR2 FQDESV (reference sequence). Losses at the gene ends were 5 bases for V and 2 bases for J; bases not matched to a gene: 4. The CDR3 loop spans 14 amino acids.

In DNA, the CDR3 is TGTGCCAGCAGCTCGGCCCCCGGGCCCTCCTACGAGCAGTACTTC. Translated: CASSSAPGPSYEQYF. The rearrangement links TRBV7-9 to TRBJ2-7; D not resolved. Germline values: CDR1 SEHNR, CDR2 FQNEAQ (reference sequence). V was pared by 4 bases and J by 0 bases, with 13 bases between. This CDR3 spans 15 amino acids.

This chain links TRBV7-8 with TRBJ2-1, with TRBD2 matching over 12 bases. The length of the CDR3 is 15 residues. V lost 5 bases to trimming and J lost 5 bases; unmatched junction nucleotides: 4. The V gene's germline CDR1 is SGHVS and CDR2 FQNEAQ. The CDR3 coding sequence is TGTGCCAGCAGCAGATCTAGCGGGGGGGACAATGAGCAGTTCTTC. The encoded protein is CASSRSSGGDNEQFF. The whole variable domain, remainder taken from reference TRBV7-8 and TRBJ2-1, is GAGVSQSPRYKVAKRGQDVALRCDPISGHVSLFWYQQALGQGPEFLTYFQNEAQLDKSGLPSDRFFAERPEGSVSTLKIQRTQQEDSAVYLCASSRSSGGDNEQFFGPGTRLTVL.

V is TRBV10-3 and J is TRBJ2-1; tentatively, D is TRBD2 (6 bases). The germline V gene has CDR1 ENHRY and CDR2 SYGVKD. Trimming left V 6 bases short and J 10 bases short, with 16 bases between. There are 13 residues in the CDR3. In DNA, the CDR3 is TGTGCCATCAGCCCACCGCTAGCGCAGGAGCAGTTCTTC. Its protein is CAISPPLAQEQFF.

The CDR3 nucleotides read TGTGCCAGCAGCCGCCCAGGACTAGCGGTCACAGATACGCAGTATTTT. As protein: CASSRPGLAVTDTQYF. The chain carries TRBV4-2 and TRBJ2-3; TRBD2 agrees at 10 bases. J was trimmed by 2 bases and V by 4 bases; bases with no gene match: 6. The CDR3 is 16 residues long. The germline V gene encodes CDR1 LGHNA and CDR2 YNFKEQ.

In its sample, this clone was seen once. This CDR3 reads CASSTPGRYNEQFF. CDR3 coding DNA: TGTGCCAGTAGTACTCCAGGCCGCTACAATGAGCAGTTCTTC. J is TRBJ2-1 and V is TRBV19; D is uncertain. This CDR3 comprises 14 residues. Looked up from germline, CDR1 is LNHDA and CDR2 is SQIVND (reference sequence). The V end lost 4 bases, the J end lost 3 bases, and 10 bases lay between the germline ends.

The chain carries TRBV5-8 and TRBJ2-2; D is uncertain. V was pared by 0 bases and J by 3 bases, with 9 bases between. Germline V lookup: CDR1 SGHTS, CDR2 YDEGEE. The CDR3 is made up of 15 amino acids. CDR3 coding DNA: TGTGCCAGCAGCTTGGGTGAGGTATACACCGGGGAGCTGTTTTTT. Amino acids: CASSLGEVYTGELFF.

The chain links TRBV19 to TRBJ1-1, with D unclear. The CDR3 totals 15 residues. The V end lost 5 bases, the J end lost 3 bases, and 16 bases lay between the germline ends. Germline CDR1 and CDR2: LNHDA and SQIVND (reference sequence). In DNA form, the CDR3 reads TGTGCCAGTAGTCCGGCCGACACTGGGGACACTGAAGCTTTCTTT. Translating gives CASSPADTGDTEAFF. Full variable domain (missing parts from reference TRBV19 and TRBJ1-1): DGGITQSPKYLFRKEGQNVTLSCEQNLNHDAMYWYRQDPGQGLRLIYYSQIVNDFQKGDIAEGYSVSREKKESFPLTVTSAQKNPTAFYLCASSPADTGDTEAFFGQGTRLTVV.